A selection of T cell receptor beta chains follows, all from one sample in a study of cytomegalovirus exposure and HLA in healthy donors. Sequenced by immunoSEQ multiplex PCR; TCRdb stores in-frame clones only, minus some. The sample has 150,000 to 160,000 clones; under 80% are singletons. The source material was PBMCs. Receptors were obtained from a young man in good health and CMV-seronegative. Each CDR3 is given with its conserved first and last residue. The D gene is left open where the match is weak. A clone size is listed for some rows: how often the clone was seen (once, few, many), or a class if it is expanded.

size	V	D	J	DNA	CDR3
few	TRBV9	TRBD2	TRBJ2-5	TGTGCCAGCAGCTTCCAGCGGGGGGGCCCGGAGACCCAGTACTTC	CASSFQRGGPETQYF
NA	TRBV6-5	TRBD1	TRBJ1-6	TGTGCCAGCAGTTCCGGGACAGGGTTAAAGTCACCCCTCCACTTT	CASSSGTGLKSPLHF
NA	TRBV7-3	TRBD1	TRBJ2-7	TGTGCCAGCAGCCCCTCCGGGACAGGAACCTACGAGCAGTACTTC	CASSPSGTGTYEQYF
few	TRBV2	NA	TRBJ1-2	TGTGCCAGCAGGGGGGGGGCTAACTATGGCTACACCTTC	CASRGGANYGYTF
NA	TRBV6-5	TRBD1	TRBJ1-5	TGTGCCAGCAGTAATGGACAGGGCGTTCAGCCCCAGCATTTT	CASSNGQGVQPQHF
few	TRBV6-1	NA	TRBJ1-1	TGTGCCAGCGTTTCGGGGGGTCGAGCTGAAGCTTTCTTT	CASVSGGRAEAFF
few	TRBV7-3	NA	TRBJ2-2	TGTGCCAGCAGCCCAGCGGGTGGGAGCACCGGGGAGCTGTTTTTT	CASSPAGGSTGELFF
NA	TRBV21-1	NA	TRBJ2-2	TGTGCCAGCAGCCTGGGACTAGCGGGGGCCCTGAACACCGGGGAGCTGTTTTTT	CASSLGLAGALNTGELFF
NA	TRBV28	TRBD1	TRBJ2-1	TGTGCCAGCAGGGGGACAGACTACAATGAGCAGTTCTTC	CASRGTDYNEQFF
NA	TRBV6-6	TRBD1	TRBJ1-6	TGTGCCAGCAGTTACTCGGGACAGTCTGTAGCCCTCCACTTT	CASSYSGQSVALHF
NA	TRBV19	NA	TRBJ2-7	TGTGCCAGTAGTATAGATTCGTCCTACGAGCAGTACTTC	CASSIDSSYEQYF
NA	TRBV6-5	TRBD1	TRBJ2-7	TGTGCCAGCAGTCGCTCGGGACAGGGCGCGCGAGAGCAGTACTTC	CASSRSGQGAREQYF
NA	TRBV11-2	NA	TRBJ2-7	TGTGCCAGCAGCTTAGAGGGGGTTTGGGGGGACTACGAGCAGTACTTC	CASSLEGVWGDYEQYF
NA	TRBV2	TRBD1	TRBJ2-7	TGTGCCAGCAGGGAATACTTGACAGGGTTAACCTACGAGCAGTACTTC	CASREYLTGLTYEQYF
NA	TRBV6-1	TRBD1	TRBJ1-4	TGTGCCACCCGCGGAGGGGCAGGGGGTTCGTGGCTGTTTTTT	CATRGGAGGSWLFF
NA	TRBV7-6	TRBD1	TRBJ1-1	TGTGCCAGCAGCTTAATTGTCGGGACAGGGGGATTCGGCACTGAAGCTTTCTTT	CASSLIVGTGGFGTEAFF
NA	TRBV5-1	NA	TRBJ1-1	TGCGCCAGCAGCTTGGAGTACAGGAACACTGAAGCTTTCTTT	CASSLEYRNTEAFF
NA	TRBV9	NA	TRBJ1-1	TGTGCCAGCAGCGTAGGTCCCGATTTGCGGAACACTGAAGCTTTCTTT	CASSVGPDLRNTEAFF
NA	TRBV2	TRBD1	TRBJ2-7	TGTGCCAGCAGTGGGATTGGACAGGGTTACGAGCAGTACTTC	CASSGIGQGYEQYF
NA	TRBV19	TRBD1	TRBJ2-5	TGTGCCAGTAGTAGAACGAGGGGGCAAGGGGCCCAGTACTTC	CASSRTRGQGAQYF
NA	TRBV7-2	TRBD1	TRBJ1-2	TGTGCCAGCAGCTTAGTAGGGACAGGGATTGACTATGGCTACACCTTC	CASSLVGTGIDYGYTF
NA	TRBV12-5	NA	TRBJ2-3	TGTGCTAGTGGTTTGGACAGGGGCACAGATACGCAGTATTTT	CASGLDRGTDTQYF
NA	TRBV5-1	TRBD1	TRBJ1-4	TGCGCCAGCAGCTTGGGGACAGGGAGAGGTGAAAAACTGTTTTTT	CASSLGTGRGEKLFF
NA	TRBV2	TRBD2	TRBJ2-1	TGTGCCAGCACTCGGACTAGCGGGGGGGCCCGGAATGAGCAGTTCTTC	CASTRTSGGARNEQFF
NA	TRBV7-8	NA	TRBJ1-1	TGTGCCAGCAGCTTAGGGGTACAGGGTCTGACTGAAGCTTTCTTT	CASSLGVQGLTEAFF
NA	TRBV4-3	TRBD1	TRBJ1-3	TGCGCCAGCAGCCAAGATCGGTACGGGACAGATGGAAACACCATATATTTT	CASSQDRYGTDGNTIYF
few	TRBV29-1	TRBD2	TRBJ2-3	TGCAGCGCCCGGACTAGCGGGGGCGAAGATACGCAGTATTTT	CSARTSGGEDTQYF
once	TRBV6-1	TRBD1	TRBJ1-5	TGTGCCAGCAGTGCTTCATCCGGGACAGGTTCTCAGCCCCAGCATTTT	CASSASSGTGSQPQHF
NA	TRBV30	TRBD1	TRBJ2-2	TGTGCCTGGGGACAGGGGTTCGGGGAGCTGTTTTTT	CAWGQGFGELFF
NA	TRBV5-1	TRBD1	TRBJ2-7	TGCGCCAGCAGTTTGGGACAGGAGAACTACGAGCAGTACTTC	CASSLGQENYEQYF
NA	TRBV2	TRBD1	TRBJ1-1	TGTGCCAGCAAGATGATGACAGGGGTTAACACTGAAGCTTTCTTT	CASKMMTGVNTEAFF
NA	TRBV7-9	TRBD2	TRBJ2-3	TGTGCCAGCAGAATAGCCCGGGGAGGGAAAACAGATACGCAGTATTTT	CASRIARGGKTDTQYF
NA	TRBV5-5	NA	TRBJ1-6	TGTGCCAGCAGCTTTACCCCGGACAGAAGAGATTCACCCCTCCACTTT	CASSFTPDRRDSPLHF
NA	TRBV18	TRBD1	TRBJ1-4	TGTGCCAGCTCACCAGATTTAGGGACAGGGAATGAAAAACTGTTTTTT	CASSPDLGTGNEKLFF
many	TRBV6-1	NA	TRBJ1-5	TGTGCCAGCAGTGACGGGTGGGTTAGCAATCAGCCCCAGCATTTT	CASSDGWVSNQPQHF
NA	TRBV28	TRBD1	TRBJ2-1	TGTGCTGTCAGGGGGTCCTACAATGAGCAGTTCTTC	CAVRGSYNEQFF
NA	TRBV6-5	TRBD1	TRBJ2-7	TGTGCCAGCAGTTCCTGGACAGGGCTCGAGCAGTACTTC	CASSSWTGLEQYF
NA	TRBV12-5	NA	TRBJ1-1	TGTGCTAGTGGTTTGCCACACCTTAACACTGAAGCTTTCTTT	CASGLPHLNTEAFF
NA	TRBV11-1	NA	TRBJ1-1	TGTGCCAGCAGCTTACTCGGGGGCACTGAAGCTTTCTTT	CASSLLGGTEAFF
NA	TRBV30	NA	TRBJ1-4	TGTGCCTGGAGTTCAGGCAGGCAAGCAACTAATGAAAAACTGTTTTTT	CAWSSGRQATNEKLFF
NA	TRBV28	NA	TRBJ1-5	TGTGCCAGCAGTTTGGTGACAGATAGCAATCAGCCCCAGCATTTT	CASSLVTDSNQPQHF
NA	TRBV9	TRBD2	TRBJ2-1	TGTGCCAGCAGCCTCCGGGCTAGCGGGGGGTCGGATGAGCAGTTCTTC	CASSLRASGGSDEQFF
NA	TRBV28	NA	TRBJ2-7	TGTGCCAGCAGTTTAGGAGGGGCTAGCGCGTCCTACGAGCAGTACTTC	CASSLGGASASYEQYF
once	TRBV11-2	NA	TRBJ2-2	TGTGCCACCTCCCTCGCGAGGTACACCGGGGAGCTGTTTTTT	CATSLARYTGELFF
NA	TRBV6-1	NA	TRBJ2-7	TGTGCCAGCAGTGAACGCATCCTTACACCACCCCCCTACGAGCAGTACTTC	CASSERILTPPPYEQYF
NA	TRBV4-3	NA	TRBJ1-4	TGCGCCAGCAGCCAAGACGCTACTCTTAATGAAAAACTGTTTTTT	CASSQDATLNEKLFF
NA	TRBV28	NA	TRBJ1-5	TGTGCCAGCAGTCCTTCGTTTCTGGGGCGAAGCAATCAGCCCCAGCATTTT	CASSPSFLGRSNQPQHF
NA	TRBV18	TRBD1	TRBJ1-2	TGTGCCAGCTCACCCGAACAGGGGTCGCCTGGCTATGGCTACACCTTC	CASSPEQGSPGYGYTF
few	TRBV6-5	NA	TRBJ1-2	TGTGCCAGCAGGTCGGGGACTTATGGCTACACCTTC	CASRSGTYGYTF
NA	TRBV6-5	TRBD1	TRBJ2-1	TGTGCCAGCAGTTACACAGGGGGCCATCGCTACAATGAGCAGTTCTTC	CASSYTGGHRYNEQFF
NA	TRBV5-6	TRBD1	TRBJ2-7	TGTGCCAGCAGCGGGGGTGGACAGGGGTACTACGAGCAGTACTTC	CASSGGGQGYYEQYF
NA	TRBV28	NA	TRBJ2-4	TGTGCCAGCAGTTCCTTAGAAAACATTCAGTACTTC	CASSSLENIQYF
once	TRBV30	NA	TRBJ1-4	TGTGCCTGGAGTCCCCGGGAGGGTCGAACTAATGAAAAACTGTTTTTT	CAWSPREGRTNEKLFF
few	TRBV2	TRBD2	TRBJ2-3	TGTGCCAGCAGCTCCCCGACTAGCGGGGGGCTCACAGATACGCAGTATTTT	CASSSPTSGGLTDTQYF
few	TRBV6-5	TRBD1	TRBJ1-2	TGTGCCAGCAGAACACCAACAGGGGATGGCTACACCTTC	CASRTPTGDGYTF
once	TRBV30	NA	TRBJ1-2	TGTGCCTGGAGTCATAAGGCGAGAAACTATGGCTACCCCTTC	CAWSHKARNYGYPF